A selection of T cell receptor beta chains follows, all from one sample in a study of blood T cell repertoires in COVID-19. Method: immunoSEQ multiplex PCR; TCRdb's copy keeps in-frame clones and lacks some. Among fewer than 250,000 clones listed, about 90% were seen once. Sequenced sample: peripheral blood. The receptor set was obtained from a woman aged 50 to 60 with acute or convalescent COVID-19. Each CDR3 is given with its conserved first and last residue. A D gene is named only where the DNA matches it firmly. The size field is filled for only some rows; it gives once, few, many or a size class.

V	J	size	D	DNA	CDR3
TRBV4-2	TRBJ2-5	-	TRBD2	TGTGCCAGCAGCCAGGGCCTGGGCAGCGGGGAAGCGGAGGAGACCCAGTACTTC	CASSQGLGSGEAEETQYF
TRBV7-2	TRBJ2-1	-	-	TGTGCCAGCAGCCGGGGCGGGGGCGAAGAGCAGTTCTTC	CASSRGGGEEQFF
TRBV6-5	TRBJ2-6	once	TRBD2	TGTGCCAGCAGCCTGCGGGAGGGGGACGTCCTGACTTTC	CASSLREGDVLTF
TRBV29-1	TRBJ1-1	few	-	TGCAGCGTGGCGACAGGCCCTACCCTGAACACTGAAGCTTTCTTT	CSVATGPTLNTEAFF
TRBV6-5	TRBJ2-7	-	-	TGTGCCAGCAGGAGTTCCTACGAGCAGTACTTC	CASRSSYEQYF
TRBV11-3	TRBJ1-2	-	-	TGTGCCAGCTCAGCACACGGGTCTGTTGGCTACACCTTC	CASSAHGSVGYTF
TRBV2	TRBJ2-1	-	-	TGTGCCAGCAGTGAAGGGGCTAGCACTTCCTACAATGAGCAGTTCTTC	CASSEGASTSYNEQFF
TRBV7-9	TRBJ1-2	-	-	TGTGCCAGCAGCCCCGGACGGGGCTATGGCTACACCTTC	CASSPGRGYGYTF
TRBV9	TRBJ1-2	-	-	TGTGCCAGCAGCGTAGGAGCTACAGCTAACTATGGCTACACCTTC	CASSVGATANYGYTF
TRBV5-1	TRBJ2-3	once	TRBD1	TGCGCCAGCAGCTTGGAATGGACAGGGGGCCCGTTTACGCAGTATTTT	CASSLEWTGGPFTQYF
TRBV6-5	TRBJ2-3	-	-	TGTGCCAGCACTCCCGGCCCGACTAGAGGGGCGCAGTATTTT	CASTPGPTRGAQYF
TRBV7-3	TRBJ2-2	-	-	TGTGCCAGCAGCTTACATCCGGAGGGGCCGAACACCGGGGAGCTGTTTTTT	CASSLHPEGPNTGELFF
TRBV6-1	TRBJ1-2	medium-sized	-	TGTGCCAGCAGTGAAGAAGGGGGATCGTTCTATGGCTACACCTTC	CASSEEGGSFYGYTF
TRBV5-1	TRBJ1-2	-	TRBD1	TGCGCCAGCAGCTTGGCCGGGGGCAGGGGGCCCGGGGGCTACACCTTC	CASSLAGGRGPGGYTF
TRBV2	TRBJ2-7	-	-	TGTGCCAGCAGTGCCGGGCAGGGGCGCCCCTACGAGCAGTACTTC	CASSAGQGRPYEQYF
TRBV5-1	TRBJ2-3	-	TRBD1	TGCGCCAGCACCCCGACAGGGGGCTCAGATACGCAGTATTTT	CASTPTGGSDTQYF
TRBV7-2	TRBJ2-3	once	TRBD2	TGTGCCAGCAGCTTAGCAGCGGGGGTTAGCACAGATACGCAGTATTTT	CASSLAAGVSTDTQYF
TRBV19	TRBJ1-2	-	-	TGTGCCAGTAGTAGGGACGGGGGTAACTATGGCTACACCTTC	CASSRDGGNYGYTF
TRBV27	TRBJ2-3	-	-	TGTGCCAGCAGTTTATCGCGGGTAACAGATACGCAGTATTTT	CASSLSRVTDTQYF
TRBV4-3	TRBJ2-7	-	TRBD2	TGCGCCAGCAGCCAAACTAGCGTCAGCTCCTACGAGCAGTACTTC	CASSQTSVSSYEQYF
TRBV9	TRBJ1-3	-	-	TGTGCCAGCAGCGTATCAGAAGGAAACACCATATATTTT	CASSVSEGNTIYF
TRBV4-3	TRBJ1-3	-	-	TGCGCCAGCAGCCAAGGGGCGCCGAACTCTGGAAACACCATATATTTT	CASSQGAPNSGNTIYF
TRBV4-1	TRBJ1-2	-	-	TGCGCCAGCAGCCAAGATGATGGAGGGGAGCTCATCCCCTATGGCTACACCTTC	CASSQDDGGELIPYGYTF
TRBV29-1	TRBJ2-1	-	-	TGCAGCGTTGAAATCAGTCTTTACAATGAGCAGTTCTTC	CSVEISLYNEQFF
TRBV12-3/TRBV12-4	TRBJ2-7	-	-	TGTGCCAGCAGTTTAGCGCTAGGGGGCGAGCAGTACTTC	CASSLALGGEQYF
TRBV5-1	TRBJ2-5	-	TRBD2	TGCGCCAGCAGCCTTTTAGCGGGAGGGCCCGAAGAGACCCAGTACTTC	CASSLLAGGPEETQYF
TRBV5-6	TRBJ1-1	-	TRBD1	TGTGCCAGCAGCCAGGACAGGGAGCCCACTGAAGCTTTCTTT	CASSQDREPTEAFF
TRBV5-1	TRBJ2-5	few	-	TGCGCCAGCAGACCTACGGCCGGGGAGACCCAGTACTTC	CASRPTAGETQYF
TRBV11-3	TRBJ1-6	-	-	TGTGCCAGCAGCTTAGGAGGGGGTGGTAATTCACCCCTCCACTTT	CASSLGGGGNSPLHF
TRBV3-1/TRBV3-2	TRBJ1-4	-	TRBD1	TGTGCCAGCAGCCGGCCTGGGACAGTATATGAAAAACTGTTTTTT	CASSRPGTVYEKLFF
TRBV5-1	TRBJ2-1	-	TRBD1	TGCGCCAGCAGCCCGGACAGGGTGGCGAATGAGCAGTTCTTC	CASSPDRVANEQFF